One and the same sample provided the 2 T cell receptor beta chains below, sequenced in a study of blood T cells in healthy people across ages. A second PCR, run for roughly 7 to 12 cycles, used a sample-barcoded 5' primer plus a J-beta primer mix. TCRdb fed the 5' RACE reads into MiXCR, producing one record per CDR3 protein. In the table there are about 690,000 distinct CDR3 sequences, roughly two fifths of which are singletons. The sequenced material came from blood. The receptors shown here come from a man older than 75 in good health.

The rearrangement uses TRBV7-3 and TRBJ2-2; D is possibly TRBD2 (6 bases). Trimming left V 1 base short and J 7 bases short, with 10 bases between. This CDR3 spans 14 amino acids. Per the germline V gene, CDR1 is SGHTA and CDR2 is FQGTGA. The CDR3 spells CASSLIRGSGELFF. The CDR3 DNA sequence: TGTGCCAGCAGCTTAATACGGGGGAGCGGGGAGCTGTTTTTT.

In nucleotides, the CDR3 is TGTGCCAGCAGCTTAAACGAAAATACGCAGTATTTT. This codes for CASSLNENTQYF. The genes are TRBV5-6 and TRBJ2-3; D uncertain. The length of the CDR3 is 12 residues. Trimming took 2 bases from V and 7 from J, leaving 8 bases between them. CDR1 SGHDT and CDR2 YYEEEE come from the germline V gene.